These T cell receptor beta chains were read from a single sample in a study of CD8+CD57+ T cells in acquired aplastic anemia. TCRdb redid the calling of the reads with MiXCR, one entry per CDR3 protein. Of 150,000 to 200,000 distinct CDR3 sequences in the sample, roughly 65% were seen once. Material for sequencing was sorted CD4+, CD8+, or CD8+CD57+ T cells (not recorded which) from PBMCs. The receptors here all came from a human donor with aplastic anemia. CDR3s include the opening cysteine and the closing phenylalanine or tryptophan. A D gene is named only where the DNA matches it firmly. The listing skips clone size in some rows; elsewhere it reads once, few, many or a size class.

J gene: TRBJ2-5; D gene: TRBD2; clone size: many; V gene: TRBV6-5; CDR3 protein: CASSYSGGLQETQYF; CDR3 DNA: TGTGCCAGCAGTTACTCGGGGGGGTTGCAAGAGACCCAGTACTTC
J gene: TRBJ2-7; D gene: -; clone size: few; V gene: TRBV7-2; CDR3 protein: CASSFSQTRGLEQYF; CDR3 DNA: TGTGCCAGCAGCTTTAGCCAGACCCGCGGCCTCGAGCAGTACTTC
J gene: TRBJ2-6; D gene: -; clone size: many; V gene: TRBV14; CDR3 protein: CASSQVVGLPSGANVLTF; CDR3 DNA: TGTGCCAGCAGCCAAGTGGTGGGCTTACCATCTGGGGCCAACGTCCTGACTTTC
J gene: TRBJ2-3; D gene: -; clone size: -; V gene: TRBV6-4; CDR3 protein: CASSAGGLTDTQYF; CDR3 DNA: TGTGCCAGCAGTGCTGGCGGCCTCACAGATACGCAGTATTTT
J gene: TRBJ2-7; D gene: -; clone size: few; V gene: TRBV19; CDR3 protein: CASSITGAYEQYF; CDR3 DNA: TGTGCCAGTAGTATTACAGGAGCCTACGAGCAGTACTTC
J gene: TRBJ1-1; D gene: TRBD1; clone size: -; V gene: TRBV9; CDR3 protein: CASSVGPRTGQGHTEAFF; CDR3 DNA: TGTGCCAGCAGCGTAGGCCCTAGGACAGGGCAGGGGCACACTGAAGCTTTCTTT
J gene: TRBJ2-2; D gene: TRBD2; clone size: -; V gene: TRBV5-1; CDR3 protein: CASSAGLAGGWSAGELFF; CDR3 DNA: TGCGCCAGCAGCGCGGGACTAGCGGGAGGGTGGAGCGCCGGGGAGCTGTTTTTT
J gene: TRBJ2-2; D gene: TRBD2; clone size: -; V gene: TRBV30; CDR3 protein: CAWNLGGAGELFF; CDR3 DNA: TGTGCCTGGAACCTCGGGGGGGCCGGGGAGCTGTTTTTT
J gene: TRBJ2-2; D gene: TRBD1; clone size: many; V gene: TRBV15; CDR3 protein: CATSRDTGGTGELFF; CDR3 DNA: TGTGCCACCAGCAGAGATACAGGGGGCACCGGGGAGCTGTTTTTT
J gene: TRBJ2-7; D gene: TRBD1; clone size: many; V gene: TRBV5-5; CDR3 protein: CASSWGQGFSYEQYF; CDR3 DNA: TGTGCCAGCAGCTGGGGACAGGGGTTCTCCTACGAGCAGTACTTC
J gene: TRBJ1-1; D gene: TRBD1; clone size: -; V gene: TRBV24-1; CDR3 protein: CATSDPRQGNTEAFF; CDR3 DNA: TGTGCCACCAGTGATCCCCGACAGGGAAACACTGAAGCTTTCTTT
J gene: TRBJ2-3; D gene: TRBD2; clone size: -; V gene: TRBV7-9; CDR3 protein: CASTPSGTSGSQYF; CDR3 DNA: TGTGCCAGCACCCCTTCAGGGACTAGCGGGAGTCAGTATTTT
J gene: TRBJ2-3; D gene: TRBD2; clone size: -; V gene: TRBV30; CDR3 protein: CAWSAGTSAYTQYF; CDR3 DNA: TGTGCCTGGAGTGCCGGGACTAGCGCGTATACGCAGTATTTT
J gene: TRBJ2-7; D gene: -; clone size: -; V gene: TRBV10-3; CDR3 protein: CAISLGVHEQYF; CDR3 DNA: TGTGCCATCAGTCTAGGGGTCCACGAGCAGTACTTC
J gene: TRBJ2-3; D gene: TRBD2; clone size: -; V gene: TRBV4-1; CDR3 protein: CASSQDVSGVVDTQYF; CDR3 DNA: TGTGCCAGCAGCCAAGATGTTAGCGGGGTTGTAGATACGCAGTATTTT
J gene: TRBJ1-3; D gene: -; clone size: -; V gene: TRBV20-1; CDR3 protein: CSASRGAGNTIYF; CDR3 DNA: TGCAGTGCTAGCCGAGGGGCTGGAAACACCATATATTTT
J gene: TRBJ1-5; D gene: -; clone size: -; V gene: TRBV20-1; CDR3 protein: CSASEGINQPQHF; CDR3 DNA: TGCAGTGCTAGTGAGGGGATCAATCAGCCCCAGCATTTT
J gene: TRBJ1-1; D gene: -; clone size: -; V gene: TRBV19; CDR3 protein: CASSIGPTEAFF; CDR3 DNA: TGTGCCAGTAGTATTGGGCCGACTGAAGCTTTCTTT
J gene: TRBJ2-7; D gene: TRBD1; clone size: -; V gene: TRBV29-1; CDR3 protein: CSVSQGSTYEQYF; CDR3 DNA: TGCAGCGTCTCACAGGGGTCCACCTACGAGCAGTACTTC
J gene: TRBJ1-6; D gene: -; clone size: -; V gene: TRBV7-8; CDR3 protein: CASSPPGRFSSPLHF; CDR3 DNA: TGTGCCAGCAGCCCCCCGGGACGTTTTAGTTCACCCCTCCACTTT
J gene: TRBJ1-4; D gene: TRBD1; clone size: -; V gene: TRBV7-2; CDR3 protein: CASRTGPEKLFF; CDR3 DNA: TGTGCCAGCAGGACAGGGCCTGAAAAACTGTTTTTT
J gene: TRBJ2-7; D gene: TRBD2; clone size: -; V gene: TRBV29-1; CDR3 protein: CSAGREGLYEQYF; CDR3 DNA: TGCAGCGCCGGGCGGGAGGGATTGTACGAGCAGTACTTC
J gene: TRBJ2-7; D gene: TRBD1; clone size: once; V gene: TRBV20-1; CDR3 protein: CSASNMGQGSYEQYF; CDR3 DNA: TGCAGTGCCTCAAACATGGGACAGGGCTCCTACGAGCAGTACTTC
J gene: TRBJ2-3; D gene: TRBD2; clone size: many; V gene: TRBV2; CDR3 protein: CASSVFSSGGARDTDTQYF; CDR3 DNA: TGTGCCAGCAGTGTCTTCTCCAGCGGGGGGGCACGCGACACAGATACGCAGTATTTT
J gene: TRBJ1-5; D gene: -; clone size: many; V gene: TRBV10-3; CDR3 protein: CAITGTTDQPQHF; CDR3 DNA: TGTGCCATCACAGGGACAACGGATCAGCCCCAGCATTTT
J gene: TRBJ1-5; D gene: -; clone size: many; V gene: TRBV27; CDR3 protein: CASSLSRGNQPQHF; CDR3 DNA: TGTGCCAGCAGTTTAAGTAGGGGCAATCAGCCCCAGCATTTT
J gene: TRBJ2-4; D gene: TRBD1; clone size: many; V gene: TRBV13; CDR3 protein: CASSSPGQGRNIQYF; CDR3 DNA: TGTGCCAGCAGCAGTCCGGGACAGGGGAGGAACATTCAGTACTTC
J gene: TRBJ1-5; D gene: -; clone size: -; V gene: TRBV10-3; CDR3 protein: CAISDTGSNQPQHF; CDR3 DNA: TGTGCCATCAGTGATACGGGTAGCAATCAGCCCCAGCATTTT
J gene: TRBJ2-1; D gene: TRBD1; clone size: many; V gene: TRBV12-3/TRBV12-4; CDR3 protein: CASSPPPGQGLNEQFF; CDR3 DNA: TGTGCCAGCAGTCCCCCGCCGGGACAGGGACTGAATGAGCAGTTCTTC
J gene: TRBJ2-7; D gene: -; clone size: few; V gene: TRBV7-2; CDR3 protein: CASSFGPRSYEQYF; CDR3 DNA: TGTGCCAGCAGCTTCGGTCCACGGTCGTACGAGCAGTACTTC
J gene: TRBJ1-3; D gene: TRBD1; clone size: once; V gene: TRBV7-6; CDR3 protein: CATGGKTGPFSGNTIYF; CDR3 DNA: TGTGCCACTGGGGGGAAGACAGGGCCCTTTTCTGGAAACACCATATATTTT
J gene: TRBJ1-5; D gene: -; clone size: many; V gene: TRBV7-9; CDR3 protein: CASSLNRGHQHF; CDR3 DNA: TGTGCCAGCAGCTTGAATAGGGGACACCAGCATTTT
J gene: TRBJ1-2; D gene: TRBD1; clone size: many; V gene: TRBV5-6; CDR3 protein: CASSLGTGWGGYTF; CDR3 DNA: TGTGCCAGCAGCTTGGGGACAGGGTGGGGTGGCTACACCTTC
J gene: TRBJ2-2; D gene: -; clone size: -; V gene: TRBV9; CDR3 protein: CASTSLGGELFF; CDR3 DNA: TGTGCCAGCACCTCTCTGGGCGGGGAGCTGTTTTTT
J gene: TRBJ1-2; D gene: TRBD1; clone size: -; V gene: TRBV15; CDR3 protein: CATSRAPTGGGNYGYTF; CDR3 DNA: TGTGCCACCAGCAGAGCTCCGACAGGGGGCGGGAACTATGGCTACACCTTC
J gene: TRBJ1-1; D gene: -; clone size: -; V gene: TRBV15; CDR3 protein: CATSRDPVNTEAFF; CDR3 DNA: TGTGCCACCAGCAGAGATCCGGTGAACACTGAAGCTTTCTTT
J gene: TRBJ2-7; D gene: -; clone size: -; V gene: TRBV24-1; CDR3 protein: CAIRQDEQYF; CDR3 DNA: TGTGCCATCAGGCAGGACGAGCAGTACTTC
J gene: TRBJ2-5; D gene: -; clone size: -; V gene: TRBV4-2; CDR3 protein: CASSQTGGAQETQYF; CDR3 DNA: TGTGCCAGCAGCCAAACGGGGGGCGCTCAGGAGACCCAGTACTTC
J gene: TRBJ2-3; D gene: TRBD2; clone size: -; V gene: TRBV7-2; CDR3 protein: CASSLVPGGPPPPF; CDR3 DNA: TGTGCCAGCAGCTTAGTACCGGGAGGACCCCCCCCCCCCTTT
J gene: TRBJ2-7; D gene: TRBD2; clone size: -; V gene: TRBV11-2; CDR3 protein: CASSATGTSDVYEQYF; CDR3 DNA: TGTGCCAGCAGCGCGACCGGGACTAGCGACGTCTACGAGCAGTACTTC
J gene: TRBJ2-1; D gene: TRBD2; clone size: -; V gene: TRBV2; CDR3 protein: CASMGTSGHNEQFF; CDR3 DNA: TGTGCCAGCATGGGGACTAGCGGTCACAATGAGCAGTTCTTC
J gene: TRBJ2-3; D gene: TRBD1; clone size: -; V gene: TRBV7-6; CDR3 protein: CASSFPLQGASTDTQYF; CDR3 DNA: TGTGCCAGCAGCTTCCCTCTACAGGGGGCTAGCACAGATACGCAGTATTTT
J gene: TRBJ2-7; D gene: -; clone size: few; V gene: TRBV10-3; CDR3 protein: CATRGAGTGEQYF; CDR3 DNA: TGTGCCACCCGGGGGGCAGGGACAGGCGAGCAGTACTTC
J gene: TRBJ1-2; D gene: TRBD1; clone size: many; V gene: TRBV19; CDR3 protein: CASRLQGAKGYTF; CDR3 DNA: TGTGCCAGTAGGTTACAGGGGGCGAAAGGCTACACCTTC
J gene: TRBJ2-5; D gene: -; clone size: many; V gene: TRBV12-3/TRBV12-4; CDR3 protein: CASSPGFEETQYF; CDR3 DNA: TGTGCCAGCAGTCCGGGCTTCGAGGAGACCCAGTACTTC
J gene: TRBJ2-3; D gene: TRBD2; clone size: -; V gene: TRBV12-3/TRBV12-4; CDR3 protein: CASSPLGRTTDTQYF; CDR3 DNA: TGTGCCAGCAGTCCCCTCGGGAGGACCACAGATACGCAGTATTTT
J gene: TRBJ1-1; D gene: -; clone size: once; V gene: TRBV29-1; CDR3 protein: CSVTGTMNTEAFF; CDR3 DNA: TGCAGCGTCACAGGGACCATGAACACTGAAGCTTTCTTT
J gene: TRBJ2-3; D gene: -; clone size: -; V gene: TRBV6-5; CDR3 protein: CASSYGGGPTDTQYF; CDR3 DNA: TGTGCCAGCAGTTACGGGGGGGGGCCCACAGATACGCAGTATTTT
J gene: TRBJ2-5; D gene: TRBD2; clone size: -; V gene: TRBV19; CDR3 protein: CASSSHSGGAWETQYF; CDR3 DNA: TGTGCCAGTAGCTCCCATAGCGGGGGGGCCTGGGAGACCCAGTACTTC
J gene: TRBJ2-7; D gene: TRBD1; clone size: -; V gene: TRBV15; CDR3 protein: CATHFGTGPQYF; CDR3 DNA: TGTGCCACCCACTTCGGGACAGGCCCTCAGTACTTC
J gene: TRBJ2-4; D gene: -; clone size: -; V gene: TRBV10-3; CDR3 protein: CAISEVTGPGIQYF; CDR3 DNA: TGTGCCATCAGTGAGGTGACTGGACCGGGGATTCAGTACTTC
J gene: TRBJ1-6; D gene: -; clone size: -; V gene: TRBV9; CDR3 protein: CASSTRGGFDSPLHF; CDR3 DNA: TGTGCCAGCAGCACCCGTGGGGGTTTCGATTCACCCCTCCACTTT
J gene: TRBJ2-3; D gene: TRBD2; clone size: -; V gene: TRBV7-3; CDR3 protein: CASSKGTNRGTDTQYF; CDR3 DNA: TGTGCCAGCAGCAAAGGGACTAATCGTGGCACAGATACGCAGTATTTT